This T cell receptor (beta chain) is from a study of blood T cell repertoires in COVID-19. The V segment lost 8 bases and the J segment 9 bases; nucleotides outside the gene matches: 10. Germline CDR1 is SNHLY and CDR2 is FYNNEI. CDR3 length: 14 amino acids. The protocol was immunoSEQ multiplex PCR, while the TCRdb copy is restricted to in-frame clones and leaves out a portion. The sample shows about 240,000 clones, around 80% of them seen only once. The chain joins TRBV2 to TRBJ2-1, with TRBD2 identical over 10 bases. This clonotype was obtained from a woman in her late teens or twenties with acute or convalescent COVID-19. The source material was peripheral blood. CDR3 amino acids: CASGPSGRNTEQFF. DNA for the CDR3: TGTGCCAGCGGTCCTAGCGGGAGAAATACTGAGCAGTTCTTC.